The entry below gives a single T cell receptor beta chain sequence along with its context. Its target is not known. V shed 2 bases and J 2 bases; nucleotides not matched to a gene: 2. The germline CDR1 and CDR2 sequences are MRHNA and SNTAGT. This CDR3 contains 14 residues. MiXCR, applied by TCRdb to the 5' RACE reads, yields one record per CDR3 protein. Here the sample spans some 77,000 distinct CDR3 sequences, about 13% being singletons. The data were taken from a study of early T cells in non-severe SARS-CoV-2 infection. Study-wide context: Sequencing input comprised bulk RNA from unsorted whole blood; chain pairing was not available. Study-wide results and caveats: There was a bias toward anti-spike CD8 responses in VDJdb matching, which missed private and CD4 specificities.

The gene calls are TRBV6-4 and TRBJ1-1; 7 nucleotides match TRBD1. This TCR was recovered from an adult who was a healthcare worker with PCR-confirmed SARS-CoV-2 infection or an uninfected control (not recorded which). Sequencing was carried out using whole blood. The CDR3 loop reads CASSDGTANTEAFF. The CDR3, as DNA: TGTGCCAGCAGTGACGGGACAGCAAACACTGAAGCTTTCTTT.